The 26 T cell receptor beta chains given below trace back to one sample, sequenced in a study of blood T cell repertoires in COVID-19. TCRdb's copy holds only in-frame clones and misses some; the assay was immunoSEQ multiplex PCR. The profile shows over 150,000 clones, around 84% of them singletons. Sequenced input: PBMCs or T cells enriched from blood (not recorded which). These receptors originate from a man between 50 and 59 years old who had recovered from COVID-19.

The rearrangement joins TRBV6-5 to TRBJ1-1; no firm D call. This CDR3 contains 13 residues. The germline gives CDR1 MNHEY, CDR2 SVGAGI. V dropped 2 bases and J dropped 8 bases, with 12 bases sitting between them. CDR3 in DNA: TGTGCCAGCAGTTACCAGGTTGGCACCGAAGCTTTCTTT. Residues: CASSYQVGTEAFF.

The chain carries TRBV30 and TRBJ1-2, with a tentative D call TRBD1 (5 bases). The CDR3 is 13 residues long. V was trimmed by 3 bases and J by 4 bases, leaving 12 bases between them. CDR1 GTSNPN and CDR2 SVGIG come from the germline V gene (reference sequence). For the CDR3, the DNA is TGTGCCTGGAGCGGCGGGACTCCCTATGGCTACACCTTC. This gives the protein CAWSGGTPYGYTF.

The chain uses TRBV7-8 and TRBJ2-7; possibly TRBD2 for D (6 bases). This CDR3 has 15 residues. Trimming took 4 bases from V and 4 from J, leaving 17 bases between them. Germline assignment: CDR1 SGHVS and CDR2 FQNEAQ. CDR3 sequence: CASSSRDSPGYEQYF. CDR3 nucleotide sequence: TGTGCCAGCAGCTCCCGGGACTCCCCGGGGTACGAGCAGTACTTC. Full variable domain (missing parts from reference TRBV7-8 and TRBJ2-7): GAGVSQSPRYKVAKRGQDVALRCDPISGHVSLFWYQQALGQGPEFLTYFQNEAQLDKSGLPSDRFFAERPEGSVSTLKIQRTQQEDSAVYLCASSSRDSPGYEQYFGPGTRLTVT.

The rearrangement links TRBV7-6 to TRBJ2-1; TRBD2 agrees at 9 bases. CDR1 SGHVS and CDR2 FNYEAQ come from the germline V gene. The CDR3 has 16 residues. V shed 5 bases and J 10 bases; nucleotides not matched to a gene: 15. CDR3 bases: TGTGCCAGCAGCCCATCTCCTGGCGGGGGGGCGTGGGAGCAGTTCTTC. This translates into CASSPSPGGGAWEQFF.

This clone was seen once. This sequence joins TRBV7-3 and TRBJ1-5; 7 bases map to TRBD1. The germline gives CDR1 SGHTA, CDR2 FQGTGA. The CDR3 covers 16 residues. V gave up 5 bases and J gave up 7 bases; unmatched junction bases: 14. CDR3 residues: CASSPRPRQGGQPQHF. The CDR3 coding sequence is TGTGCCAGCAGCCCGAGGCCTCGACAGGGCGGACAGCCCCAGCATTTT.

The chain uses TRBV20-1 and TRBJ2-7; tentatively, D is TRBD1 or TRBD2 (6 bases each). There are 15 residues in the CDR3. Deletions cut 3 bases from V and 7 bases from J, with 22 bases between. From germline, CDR1 is DFQATT and CDR2 SNEGSKA (reference sequence). The CDR3 spells CSASGGGATLREQYF. The CDR3 bases are TGCAGTGCTAGTGGGGGCGGGGCGACCCTTAGGGAGCAGTACTTC.

The V and J genes are TRBV18 and TRBJ1-4, with a weak D call TRBD1 (5 bases). V was clipped by 6 bases and J by 0 bases, with 8 bases between them. CDR3 length equals 14 residues. Germline V gives CDR1 KGHSH, CDR2 LQKENI. CDR3 loop: CASSGGATNEKLFF. As DNA, the CDR3 is TGTGCCAGCTCCGGGGGAGCAACTAATGAAAAACTGTTTTTT.

This clone was seen a handful of times. The chain uses TRBV5-6 and TRBJ2-6; D possibly corresponds to TRBD2 (5 bases). The V gene's germline CDR1 is SGHDT and CDR2 YYEEEE. Trimming took off 4 bases at V and 3 bases at J, with 11 bases between the two ends. This CDR3 has 15 amino acids. CDR3 region: CASSIPRGGANVLTF. The CDR3 DNA is TGTGCCAGCAGCATCCCCCGGGGTGGGGCCAACGTCCTGACTTTC. Full variable domain (missing parts from reference TRBV5-6 and TRBJ2-6): DAGVTQSPTHLIKTRGQQVTLRCSPKSGHDTVSWYQQALGQGPQFIFQYYEEEERQRGNFPDRFSGHQFPNYSSELNVNALLLGDSALYLCASSIPRGGANVLTFGAGSRLTVL.

J is TRBJ1-2 and V is TRBV19; no clear D gene. The germline V gene has CDR1 LNHDA and CDR2 SQIVND (reference sequence). V shed 6 bases and J shed 1 base, with 18 bases lying between them. The CDR3 has 16 residues. The CDR3 is CASSLQQNLYNYGYTF. CDR3 nucleotide sequence: TGTGCCAGTAGCCTCCAACAGAACCTTTATAACTATGGCTACACCTTC. Based on the CDR3 plus reference TRBV19 and TRBJ1-2, the full variable domain is DGGITQSPKYLFRKEGQNVTLSCEQNLNHDAMYWYRQDPGQGLRLIYYSQIVNDFQKGDIAEGYSVSREKKESFPLTVTSAQKNPTAFYLCASSLQQNLYNYGYTFGSGTRLTVV.

This chain uses TRBV5-1 with TRBJ1-6, with TRBD1 identical over 7 bases. The J segment lost 0 bases and the V segment lost 4 bases, leaving 1 base of the junction unmatched. The CDR3 loop spans 15 amino acids. Per germline, CDR1 SGHRS and CDR2 YFSETQ. CDR3: CASSRDSSYNSPLHF. CDR3 nucleotides: TGCGCCAGCAGCCGGGACAGCTCCTATAATTCACCCCTCCACTTT. Full variable domain (missing parts from reference TRBV5-1 and TRBJ1-6): KAGVTQTPRYLIKTRGQQVTLSCSPISGHRSVSWYQQTPGQGLQFLFEYFSETQRNKGNFPGRFSGRQFSNSRSEMNVSTLELGDSALYLCASSRDSSYNSPLHFGNGTRLTVT.

The rearrangement joins TRBV6-5 to TRBJ2-4, with 11 bases identical to TRBD1. The germline CDR1 and CDR2 sequences are MNHEY and SVGAGI. This CDR3 has 15 amino acids. The trim removed 6 bases at V and 6 bases at J, leaving 7 bases unmatched. The CDR3 bases are TGTGCCAGCAGGTCCCCCGGGACAGGGGGAAACATTCAGTACTTC. It translates to CASRSPGTGGNIQYF.

V and J are TRBV6-4 and TRBJ1-3, with unresolved D. Trimming stripped 6 bases from V and 3 bases from J, with 18 bases between. Germline CDR1 is MRHNA and CDR2 is SNTAGT. The CDR3 is 16 amino acids. The CDR3 region is CASSLVAAGNGNTIYF. For the CDR3, the DNA is TGTGCCAGCAGCCTCGTTGCTGCGGGTAATGGAAACACCATATATTTT.

The sample holds many counts of this clone. The chain couples TRBV5-6 to TRBJ2-2; the D gene is possibly TRBD1 (5 bases). The CDR3 sequence is 14 residues long. Germline-derived CDR1 and CDR2 are SGHDT and YYEEEE. V dropped 4 bases and J dropped 1 base, with 8 bases sitting between them. CDR3 bases: TGTGCCAGCAGCCACGACAGGAACACCGGGGAGCTGTTTTTT. Translation gives CASSHDRNTGELFF.

The chain has TRBV7-3 and TRBJ1-6; no clear D. CDR3 size: 14 residues. Germline V CDR1 and CDR2: SGHTA, FQGTGA. With 5 bases removed from V and 7 bases from J, the gap between germline ends came to 12 bases. This CDR3 is CASSQTGGNSPLHF. Written as DNA, the CDR3 is TGTGCCAGCAGCCAAACGGGTGGAAATTCACCCCTCCACTTT.

The chain carries TRBV7-9 and TRBJ1-1, with D maybe TRBD1 (5 bases). The CDR3 has 13 residues. V was trimmed by 3 bases and J by 10 bases, leaving 15 bases between them. Germline values: CDR1 SEHNR, CDR2 FQNEAQ (reference sequence). The DNA of the CDR3 is TGTGCCAGCAGCTTGGTGGGCCAGGGCGTAGCTTTCTTT. Translating it yields CASSLVGQGVAFF.

In this sample, this clone turned up a few times. The V call is TRBV5-6, the J call TRBJ1-4; the D gene is possibly TRBD1 (6 bases). The CDR3 contains 16 residues. Germline V CDR1 and CDR2: SGHDT, YYEEEE. The V end lost 3 bases, the J end lost 4 bases, and 16 bases lay between the germline ends. CDR3 region: CASSSRGQIHNEKLFF. The CDR3 DNA is TGTGCCAGCAGCTCCCGAGGACAGATACATAATGAAAAACTGTTTTTT.

This clone has only a few counts. This rearrangement joins TRBV3-1 (or the pseudogene TRBV3-2) to TRBJ1-2; 7 bases fit TRBD1. The V segment lost 1 base and the J segment 1 base; nucleotides outside the gene matches: 3. The germline CDR1 and CDR2 sequences are LGHDT and YNNKEL (reference sequence). The CDR3 consists of 15 residues. The CDR3: CASSQGTGNNYGYTF. CDR3 nucleotides: TGTGCCAGCAGCCAAGGGACAGGTAATAACTATGGCTACACCTTC.

The J gene is TRBJ1-2, the V gene TRBV6-5; 9 bases are shared with TRBD1. J lost 1 base, V lost 6 bases, and 0 bases had no gene match. The CDR3 extends over 13 amino acids. Germline CDR1 reads MNHEY; CDR2 reads SVGAGI. The CDR3 nucleotides read TGTGCCAGCAGGGACAGGGGTAACTATGGCTACACCTTC. This sequence encodes CASRDRGNYGYTF.

The chain carries TRBV6-5 and TRBJ2-7; a weak D match, TRBD1 (6 bases). The germline V gene encodes CDR1 MNHEY and CDR2 SVGAGI. There are 16 residues in the CDR3. Trimming stripped 1 base from V and 0 bases from J, with 13 bases between. CDR3 loop: CASSYFTGMGSYEQYF. In nucleotides, the CDR3 is TGTGCCAGCAGTTACTTTACAGGGATGGGCTCCTACGAGCAGTACTTC.

The rearrangement uses TRBV30 and TRBJ1-2, with D possibly being TRBD1 (5 bases). CDR3 length equals 11 residues. Germline values: CDR1 GTSNPN, CDR2 SVGIG (reference sequence). V shed 1 base and J shed 8 bases, with 8 bases lying between them. CDR3 nucleotides: TGTGCCTGGAGTGCAAGGGGCGGCTACACCTTC. Its translation is CAWSARGGYTF.

The chain joins TRBV7-2 to TRBJ2-7; unclear D gene. The germline CDR1 and CDR2 sequences are SGHTA and FQGNSA. Trimming took 0 bases from V and 7 from J, leaving 10 bases between them. The CDR3 is 13 residues long. CDR3 sequence: CASSLAGTGEQYF. Here the CDR3 DNA reads TGTGCCAGCAGCTTAGCCGGCACCGGGGAGCAGTACTTC.

This clone has only a few counts. This chain links TRBV27 with TRBJ2-7, with 8 bases lining up with TRBD1. The CDR3 extends over 14 amino acids. The junction had 2 bases not matched to a gene; V was cut back by 4 bases and J by 0 bases. Germline V gives CDR1 MNHEY, CDR2 SMNVEV (reference sequence). This CDR3 is CASSSGQASYEQYF. The CDR3 DNA reads as TGTGCCAGCAGTTCGGGACAGGCCTCCTACGAGCAGTACTTC.

CDR3 nucleotides: TGTGCCAGCTCACCACGGCGGGGGACAGGGGGCGAGACCCAGTACTTC. This sequence encodes CASSPRRGTGGETQYF. V is TRBV18 and J is TRBJ2-5; 12 nucleotides match TRBD1. Trimming cost V 1 base and J 5 bases; bases outside gene matches: 5. The CDR3 runs 16 residues. Germline CDR1 is KGHSH and CDR2 is LQKENI.

This rearrangement joins TRBV18 to TRBJ2-7; D uncertain. The CDR3 consists of 16 residues. The V and J ends lost 2 bases and 6 bases respectively, with 20 bases between them. CDR1 is KGHSH, CDR2 LQKENI, per germline. The CDR3 here is CASSPSPGVRHSEQYF. In DNA form, the CDR3 reads TGTGCCAGCTCACCATCCCCCGGAGTTCGGCACTCCGAGCAGTACTTC.

The chain combines TRBV3-1 (or the pseudogene TRBV3-2) with TRBJ1-2; D might be TRBD1 (5 bases). The V gene's germline CDR1 is LGHDT and CDR2 YNNKEL (reference sequence). This CDR3 region has 14 residues. V lost 1 base and J lost 7, with 13 bases in between. The CDR3 DNA follows: TGTGCCAGCAGCCAAGGCAGGGCCGTTCCTGGCTACACCTTC. As protein: CASSQGRAVPGYTF.

The chain recombines TRBV7-3 with TRBJ1-2, with 8 bases fitting TRBD1. Germline trimming cut 5 bases from V and 1 base from J; bases unmatched to any gene: 15. The CDR3 is 18 residues long. Germline values: CDR1 SGHTA, CDR2 FQGTGA. This chain's CDR3 is CASSAHSNGTGYNYGYTF. DNA of the CDR3: TGTGCCAGCAGCGCACACTCTAACGGGACAGGTTATAACTATGGCTACACCTTC.